The next 12 T cell receptor beta chains were all read from a single sample in a study of CD4 and CD8 cells across lung adenocarcinoma regions. TCRdb fed the PCR reads into MiXCR, producing one record per CDR3 protein. The table includes 14,000 or so distinct CDR3 sequences, 35% to 55% detected once. Sequenced sample: CD4+ T cells from the center of a lung tumor. The receptors were sampled from a male donor with lung adenocarcinoma. The CD4 and CD8 labels of this study may be unreliable.

The chain employs TRBV6-1 and TRBJ2-1; D assignment may be TRBD1 or TRBD2 (6 bases each). The CDR3 covers 14 residues. V was trimmed by 8 bases and J by 8 bases, leaving 19 bases between them. The germline V gene encodes CDR1 MNHNS and CDR2 SASEGT. The CDR3 bases are TGTGCCAGCGGAGGCACCGAGGGGGGCGATGAGCAGTTCTTC. Translation: CASGGTEGGDEQFF.

V gene TRBV15 combines with J gene TRBJ2-1, with TRBD2 identical over 12 bases. Losses at the gene ends were 5 bases for V and 8 bases for J; bases not matched to a gene: 7. Germline CDR1 is LNHNV and CDR2 is YYDKDF (reference sequence). The CDR3 loop spans 15 amino acids. In DNA, the CDR3 is TGTGCCACCAGCGGAGGGACTAGCGGGCCAGATGAGCAGTTCTTC. Its translation is CATSGGTSGPDEQFF. The whole variable domain, filled in from reference TRBV15 and TRBJ2-1, reads DAMVIQNPRYQVTQFGKPVTLSCSQTLNHNVMYWYQQKSSQAPKLLFHYYDKDFNNEADTPDNFQSRRPNTSFCFLDIRSPGLGDTAMYLCATSGGTSGPDEQFFGPGTRLTVL.

Regarding this clonotype: Sequence at one end of the junction differs from germline and may be a read error. The chain carries TRBV6-1 and TRBJ2-3; TRBD2 matches at 14 bases. The CDR3 has 21 amino acids. Germline CDR1 is MNHNS and CDR2 is SASEGT. CDR3 coding DNA: TGTGCCAGCAGCACGGTACCAACAGGGACTAGCGGGAGTTGGGTCACAGATACGCAGTACTTT. Protein product: CASSTVPTGTSGSWVTDTQYF.

This clonotype was seen a few times. An end of the junction differs from the germline gene, which may be a read error. The chain joins TRBV27 to TRBJ2-3; 7 bases are a match to TRBD2. Germline values: CDR1 MNHEY, CDR2 SMNVEV (reference sequence). This CDR3 has 17 amino acids. CDR3 coding DNA: TGTGCCAGCAGTCCTGGCCGACTAGCTTCTGGGAAAGATACTCAGTATTTC. Protein: CASSPGRLASGKDTQYF.

This clonotype was observed a single time. Germline is not matched at one junction end, which may reflect a read error. This rearrangement joins TRBV6-5 to TRBJ2-2; TRBD1 agrees at 8 bases. This CDR3 spans 16 amino acids. The germline V gene has CDR1 MNHEY and CDR2 SVGAGI. The CDR3 coding sequence is TGTGCCAGCAGTTACTCGTCCGGGACAGGCGGCAAGGAGCAGTTTTTT. This gives the protein CASSYSSGTGGKEQFF.

The sample holds many counts of this clonotype. The chain carries TRBV12-3 or TRBV12-4 and TRBJ2-1; the match to TRBD1 covers 7 bases. J lost 5 bases, V lost 4 bases, and 8 bases had no gene match. This CDR3 contains 15 residues. The chain's CDR3 is CASSSTGTDHNEQFF. DNA of the CDR3: TGTGCCAGCAGTTCTACCGGGACAGACCACAATGAGCAGTTCTTC.

Sample share makes this clonotype medium-sized (0.01 to 0.1%). The chain joins TRBV24-1 to TRBJ2-7; a possible D gene is TRBD2 (6 bases). Germline V CDR1 and CDR2: KGHDR, SFDVKD. The CDR3 is made up of 13 amino acids. Trimming left V 5 bases short and J 0 bases short, with 7 bases between. The chain's CDR3 is CATSVGSSYEQYF. The CDR3 coding sequence is TGTGCCACCAGTGTCGGGAGCTCCTACGAGCAGTACTTC.

This clonotype was observed a handful of times. The chain employs TRBV7-8 and TRBJ2-1; the match to TRBD2 covers 7 bases. Germline CDR1 SGHVS, CDR2 FQNEAQ. V was clipped by 5 bases and J by 5 bases; unmatched bases: 9. This CDR3 has 15 amino acids. CDR3 region: CASSPQSGRDNEQFF. CDR3 in DNA: TGTGCCAGCAGCCCCCAATCGGGGAGGGACAATGAGCAGTTCTTC.

This clonotype has a count of ten or more. The chain recombines TRBV6-5 with TRBJ1-5; D might be TRBD1 (5 bases). The V end was cut by 0 bases, the J end by 5 bases, with 5 bases between. The CDR3 consists of 13 residues. Per germline, CDR1 MNHEY and CDR2 SVGAGI. The CDR3 DNA follows: TGTGCCAGCAGTTACTCAGGGGATCAGCCCCAGCATTTT. Translating gives CASSYSGDQPQHF.

This clonotype was recorded a few times. The chain carries TRBV9 and TRBJ2-1; D assignment may be TRBD1 or TRBD2 (6 bases each). Germline lookup yields CDR1 SGDLS and CDR2 YYNGEE. The CDR3 is 16 residues long. V was trimmed by 4 bases and J by 5 bases, leaving 19 bases between them. CDR3 nucleotides: TGTGCCAGCAGCCCAAGTCGGGGAGGACAGCACAATGAGCAGTTCTTC. Its translation: CASSPSRGGQHNEQFF.

A note on this clonotype: No DNA is shown, since the ends of the CDR3 on it are uncertain; the CDR3 is the one TCRdb lists. V gene TRBV27 combines with J gene TRBJ2-2; the DNA was not used to check the table's D call, TRBD1. The germline gives CDR1 MNHEY, CDR2 SMNVEV (reference sequence). The CDR3 has 16 amino acids, counting both end residues. Here the CDR3 reads CASNTFGTGITEALYF.

This clonotype is termed large (0.1 to 1%). V gene TRBV6-1 combines with J gene TRBJ2-7; D unresolved. Germline V gene data show CDR1 as MNHNS and CDR2 as SASEGT. This CDR3 is built from 13 residues. CDR3 nucleotides: TGTGCTTTACTACGGACGGGTACCTACGAGCAGTACTTC. This codes for CALLRTGTYEQYF.